The rows below give T cell receptor beta chains drawn from one sample of a study of blood T cell repertoires in COVID-19. Profiled with immunoSEQ multiplex PCR; TCRdb holds only in-frame clones, not every one. This table holds some 120,000 clones, roughly nine tenths found once. The sample comprised peripheral blood. The receptors derive from a man over 45 with active COVID-19. CDR3s include the opening cysteine and the closing phenylalanine or tryptophan. A D gene is named only where the DNA matches it firmly. Some rows have no size entry. The others give once, few or many, or a class for an expanded clone.

cdr3_nt: TGTGCCAGCAGCCAAGATAGCCCCTCGCACTATGGCTACACCTTC
cdr3_aa: CASSQDSPSHYGYTF
d_call: NA
v_call: TRBV14
clone_size: NA
j_call: TRBJ1-2

cdr3_nt: TGCGCCAGCAGCTTGGGACTAGCGGCTAACACAGATACGCAGTATTTT
cdr3_aa: CASSLGLAANTDTQYF
d_call: TRBD2
v_call: TRBV5-1
clone_size: NA
j_call: TRBJ2-3

cdr3_nt: TGTGCCAGCACGACCGGGACAGGGACCGGGGAGCTGTTTTTT
cdr3_aa: CASTTGTGTGELFF
d_call: TRBD1
v_call: TRBV5-4
clone_size: NA
j_call: TRBJ2-2

cdr3_nt: TGCAGTGCTAGTGGCGACAGGGGCAAGAAAGAGACCCAGTACTTC
cdr3_aa: CSASGDRGKKETQYF
d_call: TRBD1
v_call: TRBV20-1
clone_size: NA
j_call: TRBJ2-5

cdr3_nt: TGTGCCAGCAGCTTACGGCGGGGTTACAATGAGCAGTTCTTC
cdr3_aa: CASSLRRGYNEQFF
d_call: NA
v_call: TRBV5-4
clone_size: once
j_call: TRBJ2-1

cdr3_nt: TGTGCCTGGAGTACAGGGACTAGCAATCAGCCCCAGCATTTT
cdr3_aa: CAWSTGTSNQPQHF
d_call: NA
v_call: TRBV30
clone_size: NA
j_call: TRBJ1-5

cdr3_nt: TGTGCCAGTAGTATAGGACAGGGGGCCGTATACGAGCAGTACTTC
cdr3_aa: CASSIGQGAVYEQYF
d_call: TRBD1
v_call: TRBV19
clone_size: NA
j_call: TRBJ2-7

cdr3_nt: TGTGCCAGTAGTATATGGGGACACAGCTCTGGAAACACCATATATTTT
cdr3_aa: CASSIWGHSSGNTIYF
d_call: NA
v_call: TRBV19
clone_size: NA
j_call: TRBJ1-3

cdr3_nt: TGTGCCAGCAGCTTAAATCGGAATGAGCAGTTCTTC
cdr3_aa: CASSLNRNEQFF
d_call: NA
v_call: TRBV7-3
clone_size: NA
j_call: TRBJ2-1

cdr3_nt: TGTGCCAGCAGTGACGAACGGACAGGGGATGGCTACACCTTC
cdr3_aa: CASSDERTGDGYTF
d_call: TRBD1
v_call: TRBV25-1
clone_size: NA
j_call: TRBJ1-2

cdr3_nt: TGCGCCAGCAGCCAGGAGGGGACTCCTCTCGGCAATGAGCAGTTCTTC
cdr3_aa: CASSQEGTPLGNEQFF
d_call: NA
v_call: TRBV5-1
clone_size: NA
j_call: TRBJ2-1

cdr3_nt: TGTGCCAGCAGGACCGACAGGGTAGAGACCCAGTACTTC
cdr3_aa: CASRTDRVETQYF
d_call: TRBD1
v_call: TRBV6-5
clone_size: NA
j_call: TRBJ2-5

cdr3_nt: TGCGCCAGCAGCTTTTGGGTGGAGGGCAGGAATGAGCAGTTCTTC
cdr3_aa: CASSFWVEGRNEQFF
d_call: NA
v_call: TRBV5-1
clone_size: NA
j_call: TRBJ2-1

cdr3_nt: TGTGCCAGCAGACATACGTGGAACACTGAAGCTTTCTTT
cdr3_aa: CASRHTWNTEAFF
d_call: NA
v_call: TRBV6-5
clone_size: NA
j_call: TRBJ1-1

cdr3_nt: TGTGCCAGCAGTGAAGAATCAGGGGGGTCCTACAATGAGCAGTTCTTC
cdr3_aa: CASSEESGGSYNEQFF
d_call: NA
v_call: TRBV6-1
clone_size: once
j_call: TRBJ2-1

cdr3_nt: TGTGCCAGCAGCTTGGGCAGTAGCCCTGAAGCTTTCTTT
cdr3_aa: CASSLGSSPEAFF
d_call: NA
v_call: TRBV5-4
clone_size: once
j_call: TRBJ1-1

cdr3_nt: TGTGCCAGCTCCCCCGACAGGGAACGAGGCTACACCTTC
cdr3_aa: CASSPDRERGYTF
d_call: TRBD1
v_call: TRBV18
clone_size: once
j_call: TRBJ1-2

cdr3_nt: TGTGCCAGCTCACCACGGCAGGGAGGCGGCTACACCTTC
cdr3_aa: CASSPRQGGGYTF
d_call: NA
v_call: TRBV18
clone_size: NA
j_call: TRBJ1-2

cdr3_nt: TGTGCCAGCAGCCGGACTACAACTCTCTCCTACAATGAGCAGTTCTTC
cdr3_aa: CASSRTTTLSYNEQFF
d_call: NA
v_call: TRBV7-2
clone_size: NA
j_call: TRBJ2-1

cdr3_nt: TGTGCCAGCAGTTGGTACGCGGGCATTCAGTACTTC
cdr3_aa: CASSWYAGIQYF
d_call: NA
v_call: TRBV7-9
clone_size: once
j_call: TRBJ2-4

cdr3_nt: TGTGCCAGTAGTCCCGTGGAGGGCGGGGGGAAGGGCAATCAGCCCCAGCATTTT
cdr3_aa: CASSPVEGGGKGNQPQHF
d_call: NA
v_call: TRBV19
clone_size: NA
j_call: TRBJ1-5

cdr3_nt: TGTGCCAGCAGCTTACCCCCGGGACAGGGGGATTACAGTGAGCAGTTCTTC
cdr3_aa: CASSLPPGQGDYSEQFF
d_call: TRBD1
v_call: TRBV7-6
clone_size: NA
j_call: TRBJ2-1

cdr3_nt: TGTGCCAGTAGTTCAGACAGGGGGCCCACTGAAGCTTTCTTT
cdr3_aa: CASSSDRGPTEAFF
d_call: TRBD1
v_call: TRBV19
clone_size: NA
j_call: TRBJ1-1

cdr3_nt: TGTGCCAGCAGCCAAGAGTTGGGCCCTCAGCCCCAGCATTTT
cdr3_aa: CASSQELGPQPQHF
d_call: NA
v_call: TRBV4-2
clone_size: NA
j_call: TRBJ1-5

cdr3_nt: TGTGCCAGCAGGTGGACAGCTACAACGAATACGCAGTATTTT
cdr3_aa: CASRWTATTNTQYF
d_call: NA
v_call: TRBV2
clone_size: NA
j_call: TRBJ2-3

cdr3_nt: TGCGCCAGCAGCCAAGAAACCCGACAGATCTACGAGCAGTACTTC
cdr3_aa: CASSQETRQIYEQYF
d_call: NA
v_call: TRBV4-1
clone_size: NA
j_call: TRBJ2-7

cdr3_nt: TGTGCCAGCAGCCTTGACAGAAACTCTGGAAACACCATATATTTT
cdr3_aa: CASSLDRNSGNTIYF
d_call: NA
v_call: TRBV3-1/TRBV3-2
clone_size: NA
j_call: TRBJ1-3

cdr3_nt: TGTGCCAGCAGTTTAGGGTACAAGGGGACCCTCCACTTT
cdr3_aa: CASSLGYKGTLHF
d_call: NA
v_call: TRBV12-3/TRBV12-4
clone_size: once
j_call: TRBJ1-6

cdr3_nt: TGCGCCAGCAGACCCCAAGCGGACAGGGGGCGTCAAGATACGCAGTATTTT
cdr3_aa: CASRPQADRGRQDTQYF
d_call: TRBD1
v_call: TRBV5-1
clone_size: NA
j_call: TRBJ2-3

cdr3_nt: TGTGCCAGCAGGACAGGGGGCCTTGGCTACACCTTC
cdr3_aa: CASRTGGLGYTF
d_call: TRBD1
v_call: TRBV28
clone_size: NA
j_call: TRBJ1-2

cdr3_nt: TGTACCAGCAGACCCACCGGGACTAGCGGCCCTGGGGAGCTGTTTTTT
cdr3_aa: CTSRPTGTSGPGELFF
d_call: TRBD2
v_call: TRBV27
clone_size: NA
j_call: TRBJ2-2

cdr3_nt: TGTGCCAGCAGCTTAAGGGCGGGGGAAGAGACCCAGTACTTC
cdr3_aa: CASSLRAGEETQYF
d_call: TRBD2
v_call: TRBV7-9
clone_size: NA
j_call: TRBJ2-5

cdr3_nt: TGTGCCAGCAGCTACACTAGCGGGGGACCCTTATCCTACAATGAGCAGTTCTTC
cdr3_aa: CASSYTSGGPLSYNEQFF
d_call: TRBD2
v_call: TRBV7-9
clone_size: once
j_call: TRBJ2-1

cdr3_nt: TGCGCCAGCAGCTCCGACAATGAGCAGTTCTTC
cdr3_aa: CASSSDNEQFF
d_call: NA
v_call: TRBV5-1
clone_size: NA
j_call: TRBJ2-1

cdr3_nt: TGTGCCAGCAGACCACTAGCGGGAGGGCCTAATGAGCAGTTCTTC
cdr3_aa: CASRPLAGGPNEQFF
d_call: TRBD2
v_call: TRBV25-1
clone_size: NA
j_call: TRBJ2-1

cdr3_nt: TGTGCCTGGAGTGTTGTTGCGGGTGCGAACACCGGGGAGCTGTTTTTT
cdr3_aa: CAWSVVAGANTGELFF
d_call: NA
v_call: TRBV30
clone_size: once
j_call: TRBJ2-2

cdr3_nt: TGTGCCAGCAGCCTTTTACCCACAGGGGGCAATGAAAAACTGTTTTTT
cdr3_aa: CASSLLPTGGNEKLFF
d_call: TRBD1
v_call: TRBV4-2
clone_size: NA
j_call: TRBJ1-4

cdr3_nt: TGTGCCAGCAGCTTAGGGGGAGGGAATACTGAAGCTTTCTTT
cdr3_aa: CASSLGGGNTEAFF
d_call: NA
v_call: TRBV7-2
clone_size: NA
j_call: TRBJ1-1